One sample yielded the 4 T cell receptor beta chains listed below, sequenced in a study of post-analysis software for immune sequencing data. Antigens for these TCRs are unknown. Prepared libraries of TCR beta cDNA carried unique molecular identifiers. TCRdb ran MiXCR on the PCR reads and lists one entry per CDR3 protein. This sample has hundreds of thousands of distinct CDR3 sequences; about 57% occur once, and the top ten carry 4.6%. Study conclusions and caveats: Among roughly 5 TRBV segments more frequent in patients than controls were TRBV5-6, TRBV5-1 and TRBV20-1.

The sample consisted of blood. These receptors were obtained from a girl between 10 and 17 years old with multiple sclerosis.

The genes are TRBV30 and TRBJ1-2, with D hard to call. Germline V gene data show CDR1 as GTSNPN and CDR2 as SVGIG (reference sequence). Trimming took off 1 base at V and 4 bases at J, with 10 bases between the two ends. The CDR3 covers 13 residues. The CDR3 coding sequence is TGTGCCTGGAGTGGATCCGGGAGCTATGGCTACACCTTC. Residues: CAWSGSGSYGYTF.

This chain links TRBV24-1 with TRBJ2-1, with unresolved D. Germline V gene data show CDR1 as KGHDR and CDR2 as SFDVKD. Trimming left V 3 bases short and J 6 bases short, with 8 bases between. The CDR3 extends over 13 amino acids. CDR3 sequence: CATSDPPLNEQFF. Here the CDR3 DNA reads TGTGCCACCAGTGATCCGCCCCTCAATGAGCAGTTCTTC.

The CDR3 reads CASSLVFLETQYF. CDR3 coding DNA: TGCGCCAGCAGCTTGGTTTTCTTAGAGACCCAGTACTTC. The chain carries TRBV5-1 and TRBJ2-5; D not resolved. Trimming took off 0 bases at V and 4 bases at J, with 7 bases between the two ends. In germline, CDR1 is SGHRS, CDR2 YFSETQ. CDR3 length equals 13 residues.

This clonotype was seen a few times. This rearrangement joins TRBV20-1 to TRBJ2-7, with TRBD1 matching 8 bases. This CDR3 is built from 14 residues. Germline CDR1 and CDR2: DFQATT and SNEGSKA (reference sequence). With V trimmed by 5 bases and J by 2 bases, 8 bases remained unmatched. CDR3 residues: CSALGQGATYEQYF. The DNA for the CDR3 is TGCAGTGCTTTAGGGCAGGGGGCTACCTACGAGCAGTACTTC.